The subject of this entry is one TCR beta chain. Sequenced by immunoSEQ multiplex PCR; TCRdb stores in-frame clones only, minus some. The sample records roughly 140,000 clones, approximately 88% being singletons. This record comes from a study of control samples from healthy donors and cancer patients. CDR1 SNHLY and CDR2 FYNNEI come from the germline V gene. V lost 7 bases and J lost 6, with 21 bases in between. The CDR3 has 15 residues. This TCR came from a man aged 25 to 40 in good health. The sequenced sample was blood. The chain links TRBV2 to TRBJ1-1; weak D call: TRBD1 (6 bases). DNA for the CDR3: TGTGCCAGCAACCGGGAGGCAGGGGTCTTTTCTGAAGCTTTCTTT. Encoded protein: CASNREAGVFSEAFF.